This T cell receptor (beta chain) was captured by sequencing in a study of cytomegalovirus exposure and HLA in healthy donors. Whole-study results and caveats: As a later analysis revealed, the rate of TCR association differed by HLA locus, with DRB1 most and HLA-C fewest.

Germline V CDR1 and CDR2: SQVTM, ANQGSEA. With V trimmed by 3 bases and J by 10 bases, 14 bases remained unmatched. CDR3 size: 14 residues. Both 60 Vbeta primers and 13 Jbeta primers went into the PCR. Original processing notes: Later, 80 million or so unique TCR beta chains were counted in an analysis, and some 10 million of them were shared. Some clones are missing from TCRdb's copy, which holds only in-frame ones; the method was immunoSEQ multiplex PCR. V, J and clone size are those of that table, while D and trimming were read from the DNA. The specimen's table records roughly 110,000 clones. Comment on this clone: Its specificity is unknown.

The sample consisted of PBMCs. The sequence was collected from a man aged 35 to 55 in good health and CMV-seropositive. The V call is TRBV29-1, the J call TRBJ1-1; the match to TRBD1 covers 7 bases. CDR3 residues: CSVDRQGWGEGAFF. The CDR3, as DNA: TGCAGCGTTGATAGACAGGGATGGGGAGAGGGAGCTTTCTTT. The full variable domain, rest sourced from reference TRBV29-1 and TRBJ1-1, is SAVISQKPSRDICQRGTSLTIQCQVDSQVTMMFWYRQQPGQSLTLIATANQGSEATYESGFVIDKFPISRPNLTFSTLTVSNMSPEDSSIYLCSVDRQGWGEGAFFGQGTRLTVV.